This note documents a single T cell receptor (beta chain) sequence. The data belong to a study of blood T cell repertoires in COVID-19. CDR1 SGHTA and CDR2 FQGTGA come from the germline V gene. V was shortened by 3 bases and J by 6 bases, with 11 bases between the two germline ends. The CDR3 length is 13 residues. Profiling relied on immunoSEQ multiplex PCR, and the TCRdb table lists in-frame clones only, not all of them. The sample has under 300,000 clones; roughly 84% are singletons. The clonotype originates from a woman between 35 and 50 years old who had recovered from COVID-19. The chain links TRBV7-3 to TRBJ1-2, with D possibly being TRBD1 (6 bases). The sample comprised peripheral blood. The CDR3 DNA reads TGTGCCAGCAGCTTGGCACAGGGCGATGGCTACACCTTC. Residues: CASSLAQGDGYTF.